This TCR beta chain was retrieved from a study of blood T cell repertoires in COVID-19. Study information: Material from acute and convalescent COVID-19 was sourced from the United States, Italy and Spain.

Per the original data handling: Estimation of nucleated cell counts relied on the amplification of reference gene primers. Repertoires were generated with immunoSEQ multiplex PCR, while TCRdb's copy carries only in-frame clones and drops some. The V and J calls and the clone size are those of that table, but D and trimming were determined from the DNA. The sample has about 160,000 clones; about 92% are singletons. This clone was counted only a few times. The V end was cut by 4 bases, the J end by 5 bases, with 9 bases between. Germline V gene lookup returns CDR1 MGHRA and CDR2 YSYEKL. This CDR3 contains 14 residues.

Sample: peripheral blood. The TCR comes from a man aged 55 to 70 with active or convalescent COVID-19. The J gene is TRBJ1-6, the V gene TRBV4-1; tentatively, D is TRBD1 (6 bases). The CDR3 loop is CASSPGQNNSPLHF. The CDR3 coding sequence is TGCGCCAGCAGCCCCGGACAGAATAATTCACCCCTCCACTTT.